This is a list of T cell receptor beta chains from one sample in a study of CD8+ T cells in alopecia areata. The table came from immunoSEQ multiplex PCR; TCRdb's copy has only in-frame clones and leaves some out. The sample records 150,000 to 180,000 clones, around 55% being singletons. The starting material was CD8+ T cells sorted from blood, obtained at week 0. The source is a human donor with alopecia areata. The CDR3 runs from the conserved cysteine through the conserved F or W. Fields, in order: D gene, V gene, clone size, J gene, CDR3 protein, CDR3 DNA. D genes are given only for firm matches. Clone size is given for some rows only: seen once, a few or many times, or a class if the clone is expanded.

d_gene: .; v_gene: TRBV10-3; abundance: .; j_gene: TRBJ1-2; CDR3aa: CAISEGDFNGYTF; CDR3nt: TGTGCCATCAGTGAGGGGGATTTCAATGGCTACACCTTC
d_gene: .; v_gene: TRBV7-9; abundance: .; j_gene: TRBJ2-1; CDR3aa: CASSLGGPPYNEQFF; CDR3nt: TGTGCCAGCAGCCTCGGGGGGCCCCCGTACAATGAGCAGTTCTTC
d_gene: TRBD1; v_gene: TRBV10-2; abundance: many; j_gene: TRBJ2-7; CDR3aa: CAIGDPGQGYEQYF; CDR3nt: TGCGCCATCGGGGACCCGGGACAGGGTTACGAGCAGTACTTC
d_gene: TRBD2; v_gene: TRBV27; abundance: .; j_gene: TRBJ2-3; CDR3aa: CASSLSGLLAGDSDTQYF; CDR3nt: TGTGCCAGCAGTTTATCGGGGTTATTAGCGGGGGATAGTGACACGCAGTATTTT
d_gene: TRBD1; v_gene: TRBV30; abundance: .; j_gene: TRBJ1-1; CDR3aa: CACRQGATEAFF; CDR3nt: TGTGCCTGTAGACAGGGGGCCACTGAAGCTTTCTTT
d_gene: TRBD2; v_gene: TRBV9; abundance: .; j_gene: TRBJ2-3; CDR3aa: CASSASGGPPDTQYF; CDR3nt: TGTGCCAGCAGCGCTAGCGGGGGTCCACCAGATACGCAGTATTTT
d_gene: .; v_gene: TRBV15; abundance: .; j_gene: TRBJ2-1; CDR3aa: CATSRDRGNEQFF; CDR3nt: TGTGCCACCAGCAGAGATAGGGGGAATGAGCAGTTCTTC
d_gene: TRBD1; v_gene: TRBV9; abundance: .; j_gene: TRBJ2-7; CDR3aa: CASSVAGTETGEQYF; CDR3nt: TGTGCCAGCAGCGTAGCCGGGACAGAGACGGGGGAGCAGTACTTC
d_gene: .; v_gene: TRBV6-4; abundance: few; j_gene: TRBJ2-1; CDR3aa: CASSPGVGEQFF; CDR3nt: TGTGCCAGCAGTCCAGGGGTAGGTGAGCAGTTCTTC
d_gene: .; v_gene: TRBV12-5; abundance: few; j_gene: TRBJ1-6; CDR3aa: CASGLSGGRRPLHF; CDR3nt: TGTGCTAGTGGTTTGAGCGGGGGGCGCCGACCCCTCCACTTT
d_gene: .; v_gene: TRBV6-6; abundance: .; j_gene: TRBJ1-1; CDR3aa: CASTRTLNTEAFF; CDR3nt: TGTGCCAGCACCCGGACTTTGAACACTGAAGCTTTCTTT
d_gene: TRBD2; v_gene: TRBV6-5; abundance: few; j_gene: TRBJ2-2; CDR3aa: CASKTSGGTGELFF; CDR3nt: TGTGCCAGCAAGACTAGCGGGGGAACCGGGGAGCTGTTTTTT
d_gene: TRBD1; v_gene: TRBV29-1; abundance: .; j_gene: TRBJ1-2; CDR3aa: CSVEDTGGFPRGYTF; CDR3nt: TGCAGCGTTGAAGACACAGGGGGGTTCCCGCGTGGCTACACCTTC
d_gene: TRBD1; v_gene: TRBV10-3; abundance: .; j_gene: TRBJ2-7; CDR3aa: CAISHGQAEYEQYF; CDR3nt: TGTGCCATCAGTCACGGACAGGCGGAATACGAGCAGTACTTC
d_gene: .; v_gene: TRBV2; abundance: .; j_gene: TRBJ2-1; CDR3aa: CASSVKQGYDNEQFF; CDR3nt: TGTGCCAGCAGTGTAAAACAGGGCTACGACAATGAGCAGTTCTTC
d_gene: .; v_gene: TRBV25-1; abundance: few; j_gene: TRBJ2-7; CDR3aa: CASSVGGEQYF; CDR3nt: TGTGCCAGCAGTGTGGGTGGGGAGCAGTACTTC